In its sample, the clone carrying this T cell receptor beta chain is medium-sized. Its antigen is currently unknown. Treatment: roughly ten-day PBMC culture with coronavirus spike peptide pools or control peptides (ViraFEST assay). The authors replaced half the medium with fresh IL-2 medium on days 3 and 7. The data derive from a study of vaccination and CD4 T cells after COVID-19. Study at large: Median time from COVID diagnosis to post-COVID sampling was 101 days (35 to 161). In culture, cells were exposed to overlapping spike peptides from SARS-CoV-2, HCoV-NL63, HCoV-OC43 and HCoV-229E.

With the Oncomine TCR Beta short-read assay, DNA from cultured CD4+ T cells was sequenced. Genomic DNA extraction was carried out from cultured CD4+ T cells. MiXCR, applied by TCRdb to the PCR reads, yields one record per CDR3 protein. The sample gives about 14,000 distinct CDR3 sequences, 26% of which show up once; less than 25% is in the top ten. The germline V gene encodes CDR1 MNHEY and CDR2 SVGAGI. CDR3 length equals 15 residues. V lost 0 bases to trimming and J lost 6 bases; unmatched junction nucleotides: 5. The sequenced material came from cultured CD4+ T cells from blood. This rearrangement joins TRBV6-5 to TRBJ1-2; 9 nucleotides agree with TRBD1. This clonotype was obtained from a human donor with COVID-19. The CDR3 DNA reads TGTGCCAGCAGTTACTCGAGTGGGGACAGGGATGGCTACACCTTC. This translates into CASSYSSGDRDGYTF.